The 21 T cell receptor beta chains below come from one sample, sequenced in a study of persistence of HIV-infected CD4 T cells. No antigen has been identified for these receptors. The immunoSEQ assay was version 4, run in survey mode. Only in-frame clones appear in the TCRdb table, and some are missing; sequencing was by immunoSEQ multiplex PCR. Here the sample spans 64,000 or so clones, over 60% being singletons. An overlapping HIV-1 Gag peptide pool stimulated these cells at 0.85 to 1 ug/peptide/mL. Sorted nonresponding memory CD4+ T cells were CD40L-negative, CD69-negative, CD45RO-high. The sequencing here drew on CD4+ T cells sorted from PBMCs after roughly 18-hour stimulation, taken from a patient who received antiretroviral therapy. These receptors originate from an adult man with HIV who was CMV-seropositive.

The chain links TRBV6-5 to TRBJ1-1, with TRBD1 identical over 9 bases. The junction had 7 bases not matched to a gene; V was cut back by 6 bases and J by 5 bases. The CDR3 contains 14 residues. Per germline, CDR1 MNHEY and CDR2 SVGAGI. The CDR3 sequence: CASRKQGAGTEAFF. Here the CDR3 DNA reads TGTGCCAGCAGGAAACAGGGGGCAGGAACTGAAGCTTTCTTT.

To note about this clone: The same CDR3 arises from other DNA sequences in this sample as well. The CDR3 loop is CASSPGQISNQPQHF. The DNA for the CDR3 is TGCGCCAGCAGCCCCGGACAGATCAGCAATCAGCCCCAGCATTTT. V is TRBV4-1 and J is TRBJ1-5; a weak D match, TRBD1 (6 bases). Trimming left V 4 bases short and J 1 base short, with 11 bases between. From germline, CDR1 is MGHRA and CDR2 YSYEKL. This CDR3 is 15 amino acids long.

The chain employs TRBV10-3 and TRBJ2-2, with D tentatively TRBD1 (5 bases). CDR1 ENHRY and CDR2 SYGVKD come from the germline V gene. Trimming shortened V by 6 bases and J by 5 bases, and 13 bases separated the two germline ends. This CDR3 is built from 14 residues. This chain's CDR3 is CAISHRKGTGELFF. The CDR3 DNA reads TGTGCCATCAGCCATCGGAAGGGGACCGGGGAGCTGTTTTTT.

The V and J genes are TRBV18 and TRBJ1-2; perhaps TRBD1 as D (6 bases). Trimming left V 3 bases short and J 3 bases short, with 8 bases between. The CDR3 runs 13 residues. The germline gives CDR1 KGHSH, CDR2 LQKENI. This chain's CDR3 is CASSPDRDYGYTF. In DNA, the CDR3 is TGTGCCAGCTCACCGGACAGAGACTATGGCTACACCTTC. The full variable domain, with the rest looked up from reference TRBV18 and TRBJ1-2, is NAGVMQNPRHLVRRRGQEARLRCSPMKGHSHVYWYRQLPEEGLKFMVYLQKENIIDESGMPKERFSAEFPKEGPSILRIQQVVRGDSAAYFCASSPDRDYGYTFGSGTRLTVV.

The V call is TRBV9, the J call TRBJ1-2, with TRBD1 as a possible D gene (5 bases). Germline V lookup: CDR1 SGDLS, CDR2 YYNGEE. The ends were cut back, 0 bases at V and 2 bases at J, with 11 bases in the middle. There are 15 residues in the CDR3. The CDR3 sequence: CASSVAWTSNYGYTF. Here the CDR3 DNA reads TGTGCCAGCAGCGTAGCCTGGACATCGAACTATGGCTACACCTTC.

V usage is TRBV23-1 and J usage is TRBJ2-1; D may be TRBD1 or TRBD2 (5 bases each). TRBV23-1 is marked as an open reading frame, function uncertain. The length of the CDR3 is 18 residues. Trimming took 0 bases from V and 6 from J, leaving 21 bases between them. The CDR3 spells CASSQSTPGPTLGNEQFF. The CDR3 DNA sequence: TGCGCCAGCAGTCAATCGACCCCGGGACCCACCCTGGGCAATGAGCAGTTCTTC.

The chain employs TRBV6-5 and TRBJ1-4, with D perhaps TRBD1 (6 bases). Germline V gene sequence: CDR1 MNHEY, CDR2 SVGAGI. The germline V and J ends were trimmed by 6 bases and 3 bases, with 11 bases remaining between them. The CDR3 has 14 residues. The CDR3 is CASSGGGSNEKLFF. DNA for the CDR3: TGTGCCAGCAGCGGGGGGGGCTCTAATGAAAAACTGTTTTTT.

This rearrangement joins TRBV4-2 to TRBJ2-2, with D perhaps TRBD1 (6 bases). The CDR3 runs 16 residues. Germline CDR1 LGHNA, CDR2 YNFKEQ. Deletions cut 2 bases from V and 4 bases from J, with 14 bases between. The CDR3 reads CASSQTGGPPTGELFF. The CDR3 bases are TGTGCCAGCAGCCAAACTGGGGGCCCTCCCACCGGGGAGCTGTTTTTT.

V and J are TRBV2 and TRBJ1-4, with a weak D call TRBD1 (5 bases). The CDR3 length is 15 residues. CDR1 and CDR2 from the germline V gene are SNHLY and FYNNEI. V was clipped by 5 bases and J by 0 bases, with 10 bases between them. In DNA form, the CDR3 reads TGTGCCAGCAGTCTGCAGGGAACAACTAATGAAAAACTGTTTTTT. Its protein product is CASSLQGTTNEKLFF.

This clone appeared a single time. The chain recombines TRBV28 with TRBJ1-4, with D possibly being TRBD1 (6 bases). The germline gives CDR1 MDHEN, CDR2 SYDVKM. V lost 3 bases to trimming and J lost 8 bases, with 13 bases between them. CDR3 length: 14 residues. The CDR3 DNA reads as TGTGCCAGCAGTTTGGCAGGGGCCGGGGAAAAACTGTTTTTT. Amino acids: CASSLAGAGEKLFF.

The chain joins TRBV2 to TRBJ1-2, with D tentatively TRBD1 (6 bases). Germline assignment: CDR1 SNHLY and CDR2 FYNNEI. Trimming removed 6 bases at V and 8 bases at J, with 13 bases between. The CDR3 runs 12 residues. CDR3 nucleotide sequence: TGTGCCAGCAGAATGGGGGCACGGGGCTACACCTTC. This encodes CASRMGARGYTF.

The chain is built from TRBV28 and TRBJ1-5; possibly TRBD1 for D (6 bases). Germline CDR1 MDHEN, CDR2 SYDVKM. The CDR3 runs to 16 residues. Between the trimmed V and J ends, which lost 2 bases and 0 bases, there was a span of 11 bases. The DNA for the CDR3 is TGTGCCAGCAGTTTAATCCACAGGGTTAGCAATCAGCCCCAGCATTTT. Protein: CASSLIHRVSNQPQHF.

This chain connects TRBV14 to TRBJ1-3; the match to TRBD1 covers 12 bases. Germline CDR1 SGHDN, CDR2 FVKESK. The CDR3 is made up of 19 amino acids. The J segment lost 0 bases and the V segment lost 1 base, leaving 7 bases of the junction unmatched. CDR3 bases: TGTGCCAGCAGCCAAGCGGGACAGGGGGCTATCAACTCTGGAAACACCATATATTTT. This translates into CASSQAGQGAINSGNTIYF.

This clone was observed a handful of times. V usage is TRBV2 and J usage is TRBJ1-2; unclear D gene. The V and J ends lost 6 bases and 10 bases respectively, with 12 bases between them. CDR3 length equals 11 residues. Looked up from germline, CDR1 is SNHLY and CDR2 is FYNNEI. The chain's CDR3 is CASRPKTAYTF. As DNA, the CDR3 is TGTGCCAGCAGACCCAAGACGGCCTACACCTTC.

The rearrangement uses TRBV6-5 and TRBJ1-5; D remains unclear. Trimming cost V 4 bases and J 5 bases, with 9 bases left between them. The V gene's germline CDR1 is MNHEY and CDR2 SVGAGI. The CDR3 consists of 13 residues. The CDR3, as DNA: TGTGCCAGCAGTTCACTGGGTTATCAGCCCCAGCATTTT. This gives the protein CASSSLGYQPQHF.

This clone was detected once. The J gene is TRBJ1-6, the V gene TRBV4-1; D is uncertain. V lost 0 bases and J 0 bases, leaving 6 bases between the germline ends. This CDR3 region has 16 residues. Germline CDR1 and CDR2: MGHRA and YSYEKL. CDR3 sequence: CASSQDLSSYNSPLHF. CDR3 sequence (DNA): TGCGCCAGCAGCCAAGATCTGAGCTCCTATAATTCACCCCTCCACTTT.

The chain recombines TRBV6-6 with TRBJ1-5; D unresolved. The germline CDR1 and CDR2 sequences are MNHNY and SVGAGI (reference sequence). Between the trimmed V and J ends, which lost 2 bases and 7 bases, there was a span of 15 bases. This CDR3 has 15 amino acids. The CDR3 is CASSYKREGNQPQHF. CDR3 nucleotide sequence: TGTGCCAGCAGTTACAAAAGGGAAGGAAACCAGCCCCAGCATTTT.

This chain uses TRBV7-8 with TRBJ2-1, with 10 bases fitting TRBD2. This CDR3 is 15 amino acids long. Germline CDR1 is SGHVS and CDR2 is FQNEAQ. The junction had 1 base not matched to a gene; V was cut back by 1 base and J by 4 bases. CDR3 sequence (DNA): TGTGCCAGCAGCTTAGGGACTAGCGGATACAATGAGCAGTTCTTC. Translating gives CASSLGTSGYNEQFF.

In DNA form, the CDR3 reads TGTGCCACCAGTGATCGTCGGGGTCGGACAGATACGCAGTATTTT. This codes for CATSDRRGRTDTQYF. The chain carries TRBV24-1 and TRBJ2-3, with a possible D match to TRBD2 (5 bases). This CDR3 region has 15 residues. Trimming took off 3 bases at V and 3 bases at J, with 12 bases between the two ends. In germline, CDR1 is KGHDR, CDR2 SFDVKD.

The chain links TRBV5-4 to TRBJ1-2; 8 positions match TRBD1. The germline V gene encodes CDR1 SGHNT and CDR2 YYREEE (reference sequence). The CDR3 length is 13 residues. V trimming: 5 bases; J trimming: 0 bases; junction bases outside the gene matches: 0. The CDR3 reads CASRQGANYGYTF. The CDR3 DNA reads TGTGCCAGCAGACAGGGGGCTAACTATGGCTACACCTTC.

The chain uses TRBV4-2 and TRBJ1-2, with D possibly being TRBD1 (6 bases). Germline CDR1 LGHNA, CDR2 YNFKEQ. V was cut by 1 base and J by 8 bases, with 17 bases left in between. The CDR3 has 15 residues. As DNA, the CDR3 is TGTGCCAGCAGCCAAGTCGGACAGACTCAAGGGGGCTACACCTTC. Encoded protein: CASSQVGQTQGGYTF.